This T cell receptor (beta chain) was obtained from a study of Tregs in tolerant kidney transplant recipients. Findings of the study overall: Activated donor B cell expansion appeared to reveal the most relevant donor-specific TCRbeta repertoire. In tolerant patients, donor-specific Tregs outgrew total Tregs, suggesting antigen-driven expansion.

Related graft donors supplied nonmyeloablative bone marrow transplants, and mixed chimerism was transient. V was clipped by 4 bases and J by 4 bases; unmatched bases: 5. The germline V gene encodes CDR1 PRHDT and CDR2 FYEKMQ (reference sequence). The CDR3 runs to 15 residues. Produced via immunoSEQ multiplex PCR; TCRdb's table is partial and in-frame only. The table lists roughly 52,000 clones, about 90% of them singletons, with roughly 15% in the top ten. To note about this clone: Its antigen remains unidentified.

This receptor was obtained from a human patient who received a combined kidney and bone marrow transplant. Some T cells may trace back to the graft donor. V usage is TRBV13 and J usage is TRBJ2-3, with 10 bases matching TRBD2. The specimen was CD8+ T cells from blood (PBMCs), collected 24 months after the transplant. The CDR3 here is CASSSSGSRADTQYF. Written as DNA, the CDR3 is TGTGCCAGCAGCTCTAGCGGGAGTCGCGCAGATACGCAGTATTTT.